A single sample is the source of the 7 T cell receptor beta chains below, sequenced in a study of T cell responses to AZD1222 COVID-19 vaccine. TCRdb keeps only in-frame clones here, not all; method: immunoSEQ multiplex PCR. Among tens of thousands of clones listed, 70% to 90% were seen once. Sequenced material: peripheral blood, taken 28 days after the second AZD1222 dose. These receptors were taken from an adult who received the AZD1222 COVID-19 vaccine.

In DNA, the CDR3 is TGTGCCAGCAGCTTAGCCCGCGGGGGCCCTGCCTATGGCTACACCTTC. The encoded protein is CASSLARGGPAYGYTF. The V gene is TRBV7-9, the J gene TRBJ1-2; D is possibly TRBD1 (6 bases). Germline V gives CDR1 SEHNR, CDR2 FQNEAQ (reference sequence). This CDR3 contains 16 residues. V lost 0 bases to trimming and J lost 4 bases, with 15 bases between them.

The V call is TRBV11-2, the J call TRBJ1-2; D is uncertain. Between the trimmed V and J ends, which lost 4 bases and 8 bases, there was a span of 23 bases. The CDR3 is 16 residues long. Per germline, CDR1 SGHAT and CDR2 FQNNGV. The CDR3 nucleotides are TGTGCCAGCAGCTCCAATCCGGGCCTGCCTGAATGGGGCTACACCTTC. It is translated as CASSSNPGLPEWGYTF.

The CDR3 sequence: CASSEGQGGQPQHF. In nucleotides, the CDR3 is TGTGCCAGCAGTGAGGGACAGGGTGGTCAGCCCCAGCATTTT. The J gene is TRBJ1-5, the V gene TRBV2, with 9 positions matching TRBD1. The J segment lost 6 bases and the V segment lost 3 bases, leaving 3 bases of the junction unmatched. The germline gives CDR1 SNHLY, CDR2 FYNNEI. This CDR3 contains 14 residues.

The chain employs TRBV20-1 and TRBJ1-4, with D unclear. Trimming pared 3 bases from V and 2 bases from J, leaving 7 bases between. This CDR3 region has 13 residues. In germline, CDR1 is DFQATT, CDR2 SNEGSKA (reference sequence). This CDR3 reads CSASSSTNEKLFF. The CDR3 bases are TGCAGTGCTAGTTCCAGTACTAATGAAAAACTGTTTTTT.

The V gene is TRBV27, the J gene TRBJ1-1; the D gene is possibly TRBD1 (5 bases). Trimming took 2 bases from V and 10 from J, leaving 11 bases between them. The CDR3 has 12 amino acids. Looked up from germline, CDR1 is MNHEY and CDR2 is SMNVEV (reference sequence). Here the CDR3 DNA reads TGTGCCAGCAGTTTACCCGCAGGGAGAGCTTTCTTT. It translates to CASSLPAGRAFF.

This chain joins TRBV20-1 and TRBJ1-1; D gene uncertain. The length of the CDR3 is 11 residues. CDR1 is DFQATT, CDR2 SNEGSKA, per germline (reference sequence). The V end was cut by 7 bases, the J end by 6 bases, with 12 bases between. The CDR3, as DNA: TGCAGTGTAAGGGATGTACCTGAAGCTTTCTTT. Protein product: CSVRDVPEAFF.

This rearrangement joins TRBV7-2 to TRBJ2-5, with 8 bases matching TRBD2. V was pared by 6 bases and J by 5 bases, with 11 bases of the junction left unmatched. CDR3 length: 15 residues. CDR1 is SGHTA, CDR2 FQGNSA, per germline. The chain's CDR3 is CASSSQPAGDETQYF. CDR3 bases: TGTGCCAGCAGTTCCCAACCAGCGGGAGATGAGACCCAGTACTTC.